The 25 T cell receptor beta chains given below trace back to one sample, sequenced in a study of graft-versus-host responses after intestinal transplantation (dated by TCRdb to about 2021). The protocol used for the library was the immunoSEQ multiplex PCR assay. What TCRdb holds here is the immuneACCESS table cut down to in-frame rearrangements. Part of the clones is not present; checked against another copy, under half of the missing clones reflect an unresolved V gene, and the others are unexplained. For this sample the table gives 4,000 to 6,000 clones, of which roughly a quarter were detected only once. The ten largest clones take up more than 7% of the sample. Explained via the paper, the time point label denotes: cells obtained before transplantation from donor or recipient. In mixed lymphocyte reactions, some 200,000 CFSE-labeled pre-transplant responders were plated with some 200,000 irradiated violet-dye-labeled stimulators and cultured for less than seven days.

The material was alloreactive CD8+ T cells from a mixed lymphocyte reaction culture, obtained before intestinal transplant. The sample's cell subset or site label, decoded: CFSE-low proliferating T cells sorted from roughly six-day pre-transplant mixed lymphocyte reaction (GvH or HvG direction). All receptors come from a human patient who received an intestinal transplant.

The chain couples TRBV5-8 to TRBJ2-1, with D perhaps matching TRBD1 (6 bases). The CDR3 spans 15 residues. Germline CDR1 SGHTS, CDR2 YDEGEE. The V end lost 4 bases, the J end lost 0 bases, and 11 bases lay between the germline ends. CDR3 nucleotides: TGTGCCAGCAGCCTCACAGGGAGCTCCTACAATGAGCAGTTCTTC. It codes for CASSLTGSSYNEQFF. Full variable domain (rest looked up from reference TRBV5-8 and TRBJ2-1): EAGVTQSPTHLIKTRGQQATLRCSPISGHTSVYWYQQALGLGLQFLLWYDEGEERNRGNFPPRFSGRQFPNYSSELNVNALELEDSALYLCASSLTGSSYNEQFFGPGTRLTVL.

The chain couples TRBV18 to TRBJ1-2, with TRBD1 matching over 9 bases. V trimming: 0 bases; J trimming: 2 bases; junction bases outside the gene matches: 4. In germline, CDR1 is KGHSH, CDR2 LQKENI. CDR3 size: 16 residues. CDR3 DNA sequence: TGTGCCAGCTCACCACCACCGGGACAGGGAAACTATGGCTACACCTTC. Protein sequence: CASSPPPGQGNYGYTF.

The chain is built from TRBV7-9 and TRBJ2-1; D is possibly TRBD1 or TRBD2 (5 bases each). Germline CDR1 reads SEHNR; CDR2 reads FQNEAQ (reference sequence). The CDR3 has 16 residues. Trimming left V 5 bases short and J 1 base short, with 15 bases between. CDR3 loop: CASSPTGTLSYNEQFF. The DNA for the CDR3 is TGTGCCAGCAGCCCCACCGGGACCCTATCCTACAATGAGCAGTTCTTC.

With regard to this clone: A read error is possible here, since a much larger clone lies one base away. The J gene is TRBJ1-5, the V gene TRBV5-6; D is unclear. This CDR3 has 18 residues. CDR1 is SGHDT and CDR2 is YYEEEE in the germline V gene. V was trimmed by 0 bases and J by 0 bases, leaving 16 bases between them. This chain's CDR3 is CASSLAFTHTYSNQPQHF. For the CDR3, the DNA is TGTGCCAGCAGCTTGGCCTTTACCCATACCTATAGCAATCAGCCCCAGCATTTT.

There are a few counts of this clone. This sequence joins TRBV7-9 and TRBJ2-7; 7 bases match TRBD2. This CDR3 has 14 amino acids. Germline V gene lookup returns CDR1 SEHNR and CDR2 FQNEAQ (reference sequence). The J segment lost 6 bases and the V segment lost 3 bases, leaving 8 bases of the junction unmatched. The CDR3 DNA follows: TGTGCCAGCAGCTTGGGCGGGCTAGCGGCCGAGCAGTACTTC. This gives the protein CASSLGGLAAEQYF.

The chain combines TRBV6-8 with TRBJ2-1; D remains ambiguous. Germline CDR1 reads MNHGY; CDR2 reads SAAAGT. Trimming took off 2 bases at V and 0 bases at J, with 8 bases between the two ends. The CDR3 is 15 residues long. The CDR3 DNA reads TGTGCCAGCAGTTACAATCCAAGCTCCTACAATGAGCAGTTCTTC. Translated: CASSYNPSSYNEQFF.

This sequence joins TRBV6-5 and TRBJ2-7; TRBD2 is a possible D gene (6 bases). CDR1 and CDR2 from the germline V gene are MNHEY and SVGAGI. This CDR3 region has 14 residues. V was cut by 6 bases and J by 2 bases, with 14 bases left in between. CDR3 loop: CASRDRTGAYEQYF. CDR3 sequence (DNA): TGTGCCAGCAGGGACCGGACGGGGGCCTACGAGCAGTACTTC.

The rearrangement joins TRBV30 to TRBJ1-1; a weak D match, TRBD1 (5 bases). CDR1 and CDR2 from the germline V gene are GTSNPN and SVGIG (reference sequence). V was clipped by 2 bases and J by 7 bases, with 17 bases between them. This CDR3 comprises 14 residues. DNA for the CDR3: TGTGCCTGGAGTTGGCAGGGTCTAAAATTTGAAGCTTTCTTT. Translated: CAWSWQGLKFEAFF.

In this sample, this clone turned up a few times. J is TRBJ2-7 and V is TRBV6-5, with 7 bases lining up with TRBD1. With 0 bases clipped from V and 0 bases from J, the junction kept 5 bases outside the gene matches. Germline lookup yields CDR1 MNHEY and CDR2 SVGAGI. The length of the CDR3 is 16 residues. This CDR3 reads CASSYSSGQVSYEQYF. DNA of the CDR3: TGTGCCAGCAGTTACTCGAGCGGACAGGTCTCCTACGAGCAGTACTTC.

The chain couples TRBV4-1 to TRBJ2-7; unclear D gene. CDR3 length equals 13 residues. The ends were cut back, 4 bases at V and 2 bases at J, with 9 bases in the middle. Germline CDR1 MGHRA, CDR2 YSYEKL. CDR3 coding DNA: TGCGCCAGCAGCCCCCAGGTTACCTACGAGCAGTACTTC. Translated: CASSPQVTYEQYF.

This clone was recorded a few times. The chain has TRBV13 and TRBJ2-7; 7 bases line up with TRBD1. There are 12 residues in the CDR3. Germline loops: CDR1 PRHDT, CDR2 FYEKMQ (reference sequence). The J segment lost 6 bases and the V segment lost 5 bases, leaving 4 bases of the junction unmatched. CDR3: CASSQQGSEQYF. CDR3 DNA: TGTGCCAGCAGCCAACAGGGGAGCGAGCAGTACTTC.

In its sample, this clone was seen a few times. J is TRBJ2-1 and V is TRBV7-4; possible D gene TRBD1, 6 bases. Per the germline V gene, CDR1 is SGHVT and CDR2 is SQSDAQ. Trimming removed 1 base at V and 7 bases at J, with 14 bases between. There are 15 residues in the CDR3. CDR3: CASSLEAGGPNEQFF. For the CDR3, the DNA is TGTGCCAGCAGCTTAGAGGCTGGGGGCCCTAATGAGCAGTTCTTC.

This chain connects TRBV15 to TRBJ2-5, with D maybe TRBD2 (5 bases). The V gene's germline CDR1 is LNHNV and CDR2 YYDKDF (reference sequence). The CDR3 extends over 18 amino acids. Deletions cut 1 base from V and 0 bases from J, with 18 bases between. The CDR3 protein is CATSRGEGGESNQETQYF. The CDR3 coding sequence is TGTGCCACCAGCAGAGGGGAAGGTGGGGAGAGTAACCAAGAGACCCAGTACTTC.

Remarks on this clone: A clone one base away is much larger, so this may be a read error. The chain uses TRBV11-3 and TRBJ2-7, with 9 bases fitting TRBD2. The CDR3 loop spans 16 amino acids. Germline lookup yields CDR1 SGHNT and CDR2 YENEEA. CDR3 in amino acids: CSSRSDRAGGIYEQYF. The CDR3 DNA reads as TGTTCCAGCAGATCAGATCGGGCGGGAGGGATCTACGAGCAGTACTTC.

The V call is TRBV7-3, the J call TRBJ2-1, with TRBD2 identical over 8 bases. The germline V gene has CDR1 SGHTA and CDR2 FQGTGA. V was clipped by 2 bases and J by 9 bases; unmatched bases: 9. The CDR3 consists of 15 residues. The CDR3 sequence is CASSLVGGRMGEQFF. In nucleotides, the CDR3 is TGTGCCAGCAGCTTAGTGGGCGGGAGGATGGGTGAGCAGTTCTTC.

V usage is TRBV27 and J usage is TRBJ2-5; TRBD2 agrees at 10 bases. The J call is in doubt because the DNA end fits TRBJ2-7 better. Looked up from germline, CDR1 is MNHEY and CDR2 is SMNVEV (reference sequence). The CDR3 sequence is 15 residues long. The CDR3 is CASSFGLAESYEQYF. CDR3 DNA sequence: TGTGCCAGCAGTTTTGGACTAGCGGAATCCTACGAGCAGTACTTC.

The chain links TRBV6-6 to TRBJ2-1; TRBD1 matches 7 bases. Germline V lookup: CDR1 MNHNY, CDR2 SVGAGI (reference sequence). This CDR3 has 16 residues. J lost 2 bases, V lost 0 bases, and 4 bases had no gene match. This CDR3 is CASSYSRQGPYNEQFF. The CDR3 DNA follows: TGTGCCAGCAGTTACTCGAGACAGGGACCCTACAATGAGCAGTTCTTC.

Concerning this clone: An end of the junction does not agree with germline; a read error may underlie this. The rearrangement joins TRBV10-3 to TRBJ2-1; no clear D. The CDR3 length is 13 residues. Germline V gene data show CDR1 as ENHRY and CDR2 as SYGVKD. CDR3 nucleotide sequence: TGTGCCAGCAGTTACAGCAGCCTAAATGAGCAGTTCTTC. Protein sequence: CASSYSSLNEQFF.

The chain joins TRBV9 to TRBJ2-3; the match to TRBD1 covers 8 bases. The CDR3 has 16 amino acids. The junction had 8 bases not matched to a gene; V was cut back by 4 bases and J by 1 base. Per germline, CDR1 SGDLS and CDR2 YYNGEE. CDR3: CASSPDGTGCTDTQYF. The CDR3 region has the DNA TGTGCCAGCAGCCCAGATGGGACAGGATGCACAGATACGCAGTATTTT.

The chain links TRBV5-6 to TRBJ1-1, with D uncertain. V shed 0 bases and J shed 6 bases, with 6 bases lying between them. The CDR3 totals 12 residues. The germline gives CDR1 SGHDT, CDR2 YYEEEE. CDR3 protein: CASSLGRSEAFF. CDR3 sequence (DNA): TGTGCCAGCAGCTTGGGTCGGTCTGAAGCTTTCTTT.

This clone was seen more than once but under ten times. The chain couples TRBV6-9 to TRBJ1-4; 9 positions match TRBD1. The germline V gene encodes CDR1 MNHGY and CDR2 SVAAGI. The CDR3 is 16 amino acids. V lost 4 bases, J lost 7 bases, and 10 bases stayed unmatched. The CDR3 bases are TGTGCCAGCAGTTCACAGGGGGCCGTCTCGAGTGAAAAACTGTTTTTT. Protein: CASSSQGAVSSEKLFF.

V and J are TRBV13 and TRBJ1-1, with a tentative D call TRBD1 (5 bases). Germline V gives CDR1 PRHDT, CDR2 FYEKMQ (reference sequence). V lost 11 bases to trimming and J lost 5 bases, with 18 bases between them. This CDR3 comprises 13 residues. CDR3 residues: CAAGGGDWTEAFF. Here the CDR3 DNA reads TGTGCCGCTGGGGGAGGGGATTGGACTGAAGCTTTCTTT. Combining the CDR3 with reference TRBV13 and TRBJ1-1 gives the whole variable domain AAGVIQSPRHLIKEKRETATLKCYPIPRHDTVYWYQQGPGQDPQFLISFYEKMQSDKGSIPDRFSAQQFSDYHSELNMSSLELGDSALYFCAAGGGDWTEAFFGQGTRLTVV.

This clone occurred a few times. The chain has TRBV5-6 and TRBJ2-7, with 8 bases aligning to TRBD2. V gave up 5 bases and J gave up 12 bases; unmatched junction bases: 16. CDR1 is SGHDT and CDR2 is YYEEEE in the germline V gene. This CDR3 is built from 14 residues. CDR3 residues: CASRELTSGGSPYF. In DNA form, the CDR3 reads TGTGCCAGCAGGGAGTTAACTAGCGGCGGGAGTCCGTACTTC.

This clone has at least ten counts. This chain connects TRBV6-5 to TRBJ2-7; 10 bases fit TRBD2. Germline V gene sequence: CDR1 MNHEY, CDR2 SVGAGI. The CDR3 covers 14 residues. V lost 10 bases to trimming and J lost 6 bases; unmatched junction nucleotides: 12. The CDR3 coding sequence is TGTGCCACCGGAGCGGGGGGGGGTATGAGCGAGCAGTACTTC. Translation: CATGAGGGMSEQYF.

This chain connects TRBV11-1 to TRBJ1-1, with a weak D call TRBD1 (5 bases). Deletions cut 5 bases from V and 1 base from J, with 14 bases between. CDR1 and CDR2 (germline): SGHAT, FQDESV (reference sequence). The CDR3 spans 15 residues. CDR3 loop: CASSALRGRNTEAFF. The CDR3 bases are TGTGCCAGCAGCGCCTTAAGGGGTAGGAACACTGAAGCTTTCTTT.